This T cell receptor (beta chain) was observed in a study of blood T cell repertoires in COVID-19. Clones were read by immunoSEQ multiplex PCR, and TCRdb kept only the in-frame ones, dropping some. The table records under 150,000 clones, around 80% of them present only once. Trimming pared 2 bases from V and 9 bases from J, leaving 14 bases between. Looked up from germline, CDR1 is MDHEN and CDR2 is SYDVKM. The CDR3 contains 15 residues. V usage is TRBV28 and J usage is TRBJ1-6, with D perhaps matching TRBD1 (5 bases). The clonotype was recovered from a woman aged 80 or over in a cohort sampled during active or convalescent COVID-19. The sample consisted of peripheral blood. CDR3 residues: CASSLPWGVGSPLHF. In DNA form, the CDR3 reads TGTGCCAGCAGTTTACCCTGGGGGGTAGGTTCACCCCTCCACTTT.